This T cell receptor beta chain was documented in a study of blood T cell repertoires in COVID-19. Germline values: CDR1 KGHSH, CDR2 LQKENI. This CDR3 is built from 12 residues. Trimming removed 5 bases from V and 0 bases from J, with 4 bases in between. This clone turned up a few times. The data were produced by immunoSEQ multiplex PCR, yet TCRdb's version contains in-frame clones alone and is incomplete. The sample has about 120,000 clones; 81% are singletons. V gene TRBV18 combines with J gene TRBJ1-1; D ambiguous. The receptor was isolated from a human donor in a cohort sampled during active COVID-19. The sequencing input was peripheral blood. This chain's CDR3 is CASSSMNTEAFF. The CDR3 DNA sequence: TGTGCCAGCTCATCCATGAACACTGAAGCTTTCTTT.